This TCR beta chain was recovered during a study of blood T cell repertoires in COVID-19. Study context: Acute-phase and convalescent COVID-19 samples originated in the United States, Italy and Spain.

There are 12 residues in the CDR3. The junction had 2 bases not matched to a gene; V was cut back by 6 bases and J by 4 bases. Germline V gene sequence: CDR1 LNHDA, CDR2 SQIVND (reference sequence). In the original workflow: Amplifying reference gene primers gave estimates of nucleated cell counts. This table comes from immunoSEQ multiplex PCR, and its TCRdb copy is limited to in-frame clones, with some not included. That table gives V, J and clone size, and the DNA gave D and trimming. This sample yields roughly 200,000 clones, of which about 85% are seen a single time; under 3% belongs to the top ten.

This clonotype was sampled from a woman aged 30 to 39 with active or convalescent COVID-19. The source material was peripheral blood. The rearrangement links TRBV19 to TRBJ1-1, with TRBD1 matching over 7 bases. CDR3 nucleotides: TGTGCCAGTAGAGGGGACAGCACTGAAGCTTTCTTT. This sequence encodes CASRGDSTEAFF.